This T cell receptor (beta chain) was profiled in a study of cytomegalovirus exposure and HLA in healthy donors. PCR involved 60 Vbeta and 13 Jbeta primers. The data were produced by immunoSEQ multiplex PCR, yet TCRdb's version contains in-frame clones alone and is incomplete. The table includes over 150,000 clones, about 86% detected once. Study findings and constraints: Because they were indistinguishable, some V segments, including TRBV6-2 and TRBV6-3, were excluded. The classifier reportedly diagnosed cytomegalovirus status with high specificity and sensitivity. Confirmation in vitro established that a few CMV-associated chains were specific for CMV antigens. Previously analyzed data showed that most TCR beta V segments were productive at a frequency of about 87% or about 30%.

In germline, CDR1 is SGHDT, CDR2 YYEEEE. V lost 4 bases, J lost 7 bases, and 24 bases lay in between. This CDR3 spans 16 amino acids. This clone was seen only a few times. Its antigen remains unidentified. This TCR was recovered from a woman in her 30s in good health and CMV-seronegative. V is TRBV5-6 and J is TRBJ2-7; a possible D gene is TRBD2 (5 bases). The specimen sequenced was PBMCs. CDR3 loop: CASSPLAAGTSGEQYF. The CDR3, as DNA: TGTGCCAGCAGCCCGTTGGCAGCTGGTACCTCGGGGGAGCAGTACTTC.